Shown below are 25 T cell receptor beta chains from a single sample sequenced in a study of T cells in Graves' hyperthyroidism and ophthalmopathy (dated by TCRdb to the late 2010s). The library was prepared using multiplex PCR. The sample was run on an Illumina HiSeq 2000. Amplification of TCR beta CDR3 regions was carried out from RNA transcripts. For the first round of RT-PCR on the TCR CDR3, the HTBI primer set was used together with the Qiagen OneStep RT-PCR kit. TCRdb handled the public reads itself, with Q25 trimming in fastp and clone calling in MiXCR, and kept productive beta chains. Each CDR3 protein appears once, grouped with its most common genes and DNA. For this sample the table gives 560,000 or so distinct CDR3 sequences, of which just under 20% were detected only once. Together, the top ten hold about 50% of the sample. The sample consisted of blood. The receptors come from a middle-aged man with Graves' ophthalmopathy.

This clonotype was picked up a small number of times. The V and J genes are TRBV6-5 and TRBJ2-1, with 8 bases matching TRBD1. The ends lost 0 bases at V and 7 bases at J; junction bases unmatched: 8. This CDR3 is built from 16 residues. CDR1 is MNHEY, CDR2 SVGAGI, per germline. CDR3: CASSYSRDRWFNEQFF. In DNA, the CDR3 is TGTGCCAGCAGTTACTCCCGGGACAGGTGGTTTAATGAGCAGTTCTTC.

J is TRBJ2-5 and V is TRBV27; 8 bases map to TRBD1. Losses at the gene ends were 4 bases for V and 5 bases for J; bases not matched to a gene: 6. Per germline, CDR1 MNHEY and CDR2 SMNVEV (reference sequence). The CDR3 contains 14 residues. Here the CDR3 DNA reads TGTGCCAGCAGTTCGGGACAGGTGGGCGAGACCCAGTACTTC. Its translation: CASSSGQVGETQYF.

A few counts support this clonotype. CDR3 region: CASSFPGGNNEQFF. CDR3 DNA: TGTGCCAGCAGTTTTCCTGGGGGTAACAATGAGCAGTTCTTC. The V gene is TRBV12-3 or TRBV12-4, the J gene TRBJ2-1; D possibly uses TRBD1 or TRBD2 (5 bases each). The CDR3 runs to 14 residues. V lost 3 bases and J 5 bases, leaving 11 bases between the germline ends.

V is TRBV12-5 and J is TRBJ2-3; 7 bases line up with TRBD2. The CDR3 is made up of 17 amino acids. Per germline, CDR1 LGHNT and CDR2 FRNRAP. The J segment lost 6 bases and the V segment lost 6 bases, leaving 18 bases of the junction unmatched. Here the CDR3 DNA reads TGTGCTAGTGGGCCACAAGTAAGCGGGGCATTATCTGATACGCAGTATTTT. Residues: CASGPQVSGALSDTQYF.

This chain connects TRBV6-1 to TRBJ2-6, with no clear D. This CDR3 region has 13 residues. V shed 8 bases and J shed 3 bases, with 8 bases lying between them. Per the germline V gene, CDR1 is MNHNS and CDR2 is SASEGT. The chain's CDR3 is CASRGVGANVLTF. DNA for the CDR3: TGTGCCAGCCGTGGGGTTGGGGCCAACGTCCTGACTTTC.

Here the CDR3 reads CASSLPLPGQGSYEQYF. The CDR3 nucleotides are TGTGCCAGCAGCTTACCGTTACCGGGACAGGGTTCCTACGAGCAGTACTTC. This chain connects TRBV7-9 to TRBJ2-7, with TRBD1 matching 9 bases. This CDR3 has 17 amino acids. V shed 2 bases, J shed 1 base, and the junction held 9 bases outside the gene matches. The germline V gene encodes CDR1 SEHNR and CDR2 FQNEAQ (reference sequence).

In this sample, this clonotype turned up a few times. The chain recombines TRBV7-9 with TRBJ2-5, with a weak D call TRBD1 (6 bases). Germline V gives CDR1 SEHNR, CDR2 FQNEAQ (reference sequence). The CDR3 runs to 17 residues. V was pared by 3 bases and J by 7 bases, with 24 bases between. The CDR3 DNA reads as TGTGCCAGCAGCTTTCAAGGCGAGGTCGGGGAAGGGGGGACCCAGTACTTC. It specifies CASSFQGEVGEGGTQYF.

This clonotype has at least ten counts. The gene calls are TRBV2 and TRBJ2-1; 7 nucleotides agree with TRBD1. Germline CDR1 SNHLY, CDR2 FYNNEI. V dropped 6 bases and J dropped 0; count of bases not matched to a gene: 5. CDR3 length: 15 amino acids. The CDR3 nucleotides are TGTGCCAGCAGGGACGGGACAGCCTCCTACAATGAGCAGTTCTTC. Residues: CASRDGTASYNEQFF.

This clonotype appeared many times. The V gene is TRBV30, the J gene TRBJ1-2; D not certain. Germline assignment: CDR1 GTSNPN and CDR2 SVGIG (reference sequence). This CDR3 has 12 residues. Deletions cut 0 bases from V and 5 bases from J, with 7 bases between. The CDR3 coding sequence is TGTGCCTGGAGTGTAGCCAGTTATGGCTACACCTTC. This sequence encodes CAWSVASYGYTF.

The rearrangement links TRBV7-6 to TRBJ2-5; D is unresolved. The ends were cut back, 5 bases at V and 6 bases at J, with 10 bases in the middle. CDR1 is SGHVS and CDR2 is FNYEAQ in the germline V gene. The CDR3 has 12 residues. CDR3: CASSPPDQTQYF. Here the CDR3 DNA reads TGTGCCAGCAGCCCGCCCGATCAGACCCAGTACTTC.

In its sample, this clonotype was seen many times. The V and J genes are TRBV5-1 and TRBJ2-5; D not certain. Per the germline V gene, CDR1 is SGHRS and CDR2 is YFSETQ. The CDR3 has 14 residues. The V gene lost 0 bases and the J gene lost 13 bases, with 19 bases spanning the gap. CDR3 in amino acids: CASSLETSADRRYF. In DNA form, the CDR3 reads TGCGCCAGCAGCTTGGAGACGTCGGCCGACCGTCGGTACTTC.

J is TRBJ2-7 and V is TRBV7-8; 7 bases fit TRBD2. The CDR3 runs 14 residues. Trimming removed 4 bases from V and 2 bases from J; junction bases left unmatched: 5. CDR1 is SGHVS, CDR2 FQNEAQ, per germline. The CDR3 here is CASSSRGTTYEQYF. The CDR3 bases are TGTGCCAGCAGCTCCCGCGGGACTACCTACGAGCAGTACTTC.

V and J are TRBV4-3 and TRBJ2-7; the D gene is possibly TRBD1 (5 bases). The V gene lost 0 bases and the J gene lost 3 bases, with 9 bases spanning the gap. CDR3 length equals 14 residues. Germline values: CDR1 LGHNA, CDR2 YSLEER. CDR3 sequence reads: CASSQDLDSYEQYF. DNA of the CDR3: TGCGCCAGCAGCCAAGATTTAGACAGCTACGAGCAGTACTTC.

This clonotype was observed at least ten times. The V call is TRBV7-8, the J call TRBJ2-2; tentative D call: TRBD2 (5 bases). Germline-derived CDR1 and CDR2 are SGHVS and FQNEAQ. The CDR3 has 13 residues. The V end lost 6 bases, the J end lost 6 bases, and 11 bases lay between the germline ends. CDR3 protein: CASSMVGAGELFF. As DNA, the CDR3 is TGTGCCAGCAGTATGGTCGGGGCCGGGGAGCTGTTTTTT.

This clonotype was counted only a few times. This chain uses TRBV20-1 with TRBJ2-3, with D possibly being TRBD2 (6 bases). In germline, CDR1 is DFQATT, CDR2 SNEGSKA (reference sequence). V was cut by 3 bases and J by 8 bases, with 15 bases left in between. CDR3 length equals 13 residues. The chain's CDR3 is CSARRRGRGTQYF. As DNA, the CDR3 is TGCAGTGCTAGGAGGCGGGGAAGGGGTACGCAGTATTTT.

The chain couples TRBV20-1 to TRBJ2-4; possibly TRBD1 for D (7 bases). V lost 0 bases and J lost 0, with 12 bases in between. CDR1 DFQATT and CDR2 SNEGSKA come from the germline V gene (reference sequence). CDR3 length equals 16 residues. CDR3 in DNA: TGCAGTGCTAGAGATCCAGGGGGGCTAGCCAAAAACATTCAGTACTTC. Translating it yields CSARDPGGLAKNIQYF.

The J gene is TRBJ2-5, the V gene TRBV3-1, with TRBD2 matching over 12 bases. Unmatched junction bases numbered 13, after V lost 0 bases and J lost 5 bases. This CDR3 comprises 19 residues. Germline CDR1 reads LGHDT; CDR2 reads YNNKEL (reference sequence). The CDR3 region has the DNA TGTGCCAGCAGCCAAGAAGCCCTAGCGGGGGGGCCCGGGGCCGAGACCCAGTACTTC. Its translation is CASSQEALAGGPGAETQYF.

This clonotype has a handful of counts. This chain uses TRBV27 with TRBJ2-7, with 9 bases identical to TRBD1. The J segment lost 6 bases and the V segment lost 6 bases, leaving 18 bases of the junction unmatched. This CDR3 region has 17 residues. Germline assignment: CDR1 MNHEY and CDR2 SMNVEV (reference sequence). CDR3 protein: CASSRRTGVARDSEQYF. The CDR3 nucleotides read TGTGCCAGCAGCCGGAGGACAGGGGTGGCGAGAGACTCCGAGCAGTACTTC.

The chain combines TRBV9 with TRBJ2-3; D ambiguous. The V and J ends lost 0 bases and 4 bases respectively, with 12 bases between them. This CDR3 is 15 amino acids long. Germline CDR1 and CDR2: SGDLS and YYNGEE. The CDR3 reads CASSVDPLPSDTQYF. The CDR3 DNA follows: TGTGCCAGCAGCGTAGACCCCTTACCCTCAGATACGCAGTATTTT.

The rearrangement uses TRBV7-3 and TRBJ2-1, with 11 positions matching TRBD2. Germline CDR1 reads SGHTA; CDR2 reads FQGTGA. There are 19 residues in the CDR3. The trim removed 8 bases at V and 6 bases at J, leaving 21 bases unmatched. This CDR3 reads CASGYPPTGTSGTSNEQFF. The CDR3 DNA reads TGTGCCAGCGGATACCCCCCTACCGGGACTAGCGGAACCTCCAATGAGCAGTTCTTC.

The CDR3 loop reads CASSPFPAGDYNEQFF. CDR3 in DNA: TGCGCCAGCAGCCCTTTTCCGGCGGGGGACTACAATGAGCAGTTCTTC. The rearrangement uses TRBV5-1 and TRBJ2-1; TRBD2 aligns across 7 bases. The CDR3 totals 16 residues. Germline loops: CDR1 SGHRS, CDR2 YFSETQ. V gave up 4 bases and J gave up 3 bases; unmatched junction bases: 10. Together with reference TRBV5-1 and TRBJ2-1, the CDR3 gives the full variable domain: KAGVTQTPRYLIKTRGQQVTLSCSPISGHRSVSWYQQTPGQGLQFLFEYFSETQRNKGNFPGRFSGRQFSNSRSEMNVSTLELGDSALYLCASSPFPAGDYNEQFFGPGTRLTVL.

This clonotype was counted a few times. The chain has TRBV7-2 and TRBJ1-1; D call uncertain. The CDR3 is made up of 13 amino acids. Trimming pared 6 bases from V and 3 bases from J, leaving 11 bases between. In germline, CDR1 is SGHTA, CDR2 FQGNSA. CDR3 amino acids: CASSWAHYTEAFF. For the CDR3, the DNA is TGTGCCAGCAGTTGGGCCCACTACACTGAAGCTTTCTTT.

This clonotype was seen more than once but under ten times. CDR3 DNA sequence: TGTGCCAGCATTTCCAGGGGGCGCGGGGACACTGAAGCTTTCTTT. This encodes CASISRGRGDTEAFF. J is TRBJ1-1 and V is TRBV27, with 8 bases fitting TRBD1. V was pared by 7 bases and J by 3 bases, with 10 bases of the junction left unmatched. Germline assignment: CDR1 MNHEY and CDR2 SMNVEV (reference sequence). The CDR3 extends over 15 amino acids.

This clonotype has at least ten counts. The rearrangement uses TRBV12-3 or TRBV12-4 and TRBJ1-5; TRBD1 matches at 8 bases. The CDR3 covers 14 residues. Trimming at V came to 8 bases and at J to 2 bases, leaving 5 bases not matched to a gene. The CDR3 coding sequence is TGTGCCAGCGGACAGGGTTTTGGCAATCAGCCCCAGCATTTT. Translated: CASGQGFGNQPQHF.

In its sample, this clonotype was seen a few times. The chain joins TRBV20-1 to TRBJ1-4; 7 bases are a match to TRBD1. Germline lookup yields CDR1 DFQATT and CDR2 SNEGSKA (reference sequence). The CDR3 spans 14 residues. V lost 4 bases and J lost 7; bases outside the gene matches: 9. As DNA, the CDR3 is TGCAGTGCTAAGGGGGCACGACCCAGTGAAAAACTGTTTTTT. This translates into CSAKGARPSEKLFF.